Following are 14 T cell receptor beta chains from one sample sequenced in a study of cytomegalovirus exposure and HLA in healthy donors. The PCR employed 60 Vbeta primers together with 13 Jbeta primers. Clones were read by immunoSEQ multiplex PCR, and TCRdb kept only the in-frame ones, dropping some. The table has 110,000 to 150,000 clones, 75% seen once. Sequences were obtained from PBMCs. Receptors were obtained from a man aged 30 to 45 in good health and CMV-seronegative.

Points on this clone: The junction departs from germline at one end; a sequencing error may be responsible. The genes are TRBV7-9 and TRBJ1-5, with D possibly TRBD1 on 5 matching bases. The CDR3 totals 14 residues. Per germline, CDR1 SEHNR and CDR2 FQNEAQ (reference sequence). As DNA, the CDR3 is TGTTCCAGCAGCTTAGGGGCAGGCAATCAGCCCCAGCATTTT. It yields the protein CSSSLGAGNQPQHF.

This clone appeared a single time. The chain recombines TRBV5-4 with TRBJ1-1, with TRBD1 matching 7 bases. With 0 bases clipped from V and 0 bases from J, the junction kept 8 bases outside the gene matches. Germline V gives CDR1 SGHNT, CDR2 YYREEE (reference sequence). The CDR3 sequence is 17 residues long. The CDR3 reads CASSLVGGGLLNTEAFF. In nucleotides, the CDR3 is TGTGCCAGCAGCTTGGTAGGGGGCGGCCTTTTGAACACTGAAGCTTTCTTT.

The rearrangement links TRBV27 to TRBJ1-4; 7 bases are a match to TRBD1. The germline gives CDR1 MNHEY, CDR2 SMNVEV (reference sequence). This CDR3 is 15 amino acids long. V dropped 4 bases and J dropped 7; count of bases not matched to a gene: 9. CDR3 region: CASSSGGTGSEKLFF. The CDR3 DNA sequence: TGTGCCAGCAGTTCAGGGGGAACCGGGTCTGAAAAACTGTTTTTT.

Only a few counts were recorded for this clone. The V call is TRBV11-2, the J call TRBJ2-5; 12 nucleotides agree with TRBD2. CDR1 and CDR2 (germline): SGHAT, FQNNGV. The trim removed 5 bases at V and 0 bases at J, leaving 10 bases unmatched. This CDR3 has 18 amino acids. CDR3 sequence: CASSGPGLAGKYQETQYF. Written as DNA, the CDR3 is TGTGCCAGCAGCGGACCAGGACTAGCGGGGAAGTACCAAGAGACCCAGTACTTC.

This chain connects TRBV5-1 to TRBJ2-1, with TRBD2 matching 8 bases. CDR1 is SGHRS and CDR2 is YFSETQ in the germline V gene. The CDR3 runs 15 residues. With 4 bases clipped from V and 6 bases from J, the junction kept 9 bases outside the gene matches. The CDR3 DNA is TGCGCCAGCAGCCCTCTCGTACGGGGGGGCAATGAGCAGTTCTTC. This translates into CASSPLVRGGNEQFF.

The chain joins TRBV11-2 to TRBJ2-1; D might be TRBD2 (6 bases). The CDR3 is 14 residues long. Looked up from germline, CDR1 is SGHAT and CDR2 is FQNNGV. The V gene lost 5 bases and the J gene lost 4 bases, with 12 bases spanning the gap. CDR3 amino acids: CASSQNAGYNEQFF. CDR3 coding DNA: TGTGCCAGCAGCCAAAACGCGGGATACAATGAGCAGTTCTTC.

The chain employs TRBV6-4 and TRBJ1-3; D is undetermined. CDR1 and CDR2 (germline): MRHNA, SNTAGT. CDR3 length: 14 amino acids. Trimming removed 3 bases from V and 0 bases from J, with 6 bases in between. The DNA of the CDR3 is TGTGCCAGCAGTGAAGCGGACTCTGGAAACACCATATATTTT. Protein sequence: CASSEADSGNTIYF.

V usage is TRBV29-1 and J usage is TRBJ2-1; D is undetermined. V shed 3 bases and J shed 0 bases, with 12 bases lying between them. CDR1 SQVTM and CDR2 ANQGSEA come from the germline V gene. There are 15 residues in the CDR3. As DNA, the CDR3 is TGCAGCGTTGATGGGCTTTATAGCTCCTACAATGAGCAGTTCTTC. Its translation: CSVDGLYSSYNEQFF.

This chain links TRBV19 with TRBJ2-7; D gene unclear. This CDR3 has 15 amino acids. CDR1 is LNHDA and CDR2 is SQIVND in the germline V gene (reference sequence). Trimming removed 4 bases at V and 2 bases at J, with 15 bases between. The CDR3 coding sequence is TGTGCCAGTAGTACTCCGACACCTGATACCTACGAGCAGTACTTC. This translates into CASSTPTPDTYEQYF. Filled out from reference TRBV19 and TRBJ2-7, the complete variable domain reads DGGITQSPKYLFRKEGQNVTLSCEQNLNHDAMYWYRQDPGQGLRLIYYSQIVNDFQKGDIAEGYSVSREKKESFPLTVTSAQKNPTAFYLCASSTPTPDTYEQYFGPGTRLTVT.

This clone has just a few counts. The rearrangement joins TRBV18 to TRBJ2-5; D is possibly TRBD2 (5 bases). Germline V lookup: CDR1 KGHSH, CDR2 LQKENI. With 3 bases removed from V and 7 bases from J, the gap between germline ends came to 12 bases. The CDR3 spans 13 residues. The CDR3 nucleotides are TGTGCCAGCTCACCGACTGAGGGCGCGACCCAGTACTTC. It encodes CASSPTEGATQYF. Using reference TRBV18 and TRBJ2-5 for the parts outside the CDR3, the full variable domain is NAGVMQNPRHLVRRRGQEARLRCSPMKGHSHVYWYRQLPEEGLKFMVYLQKENIIDESGMPKERFSAEFPKEGPSILRIQQVVRGDSAAYFCASSPTEGATQYFGPGTRLLVL.

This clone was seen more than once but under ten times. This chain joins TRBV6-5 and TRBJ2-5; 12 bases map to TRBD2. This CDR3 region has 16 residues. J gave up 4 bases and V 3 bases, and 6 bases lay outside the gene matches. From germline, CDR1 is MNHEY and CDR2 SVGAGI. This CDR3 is CASSYTSGGPGETQYF. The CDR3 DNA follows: TGTGCCAGCAGTTATACTAGCGGGGGGCCAGGAGAGACCCAGTACTTC.

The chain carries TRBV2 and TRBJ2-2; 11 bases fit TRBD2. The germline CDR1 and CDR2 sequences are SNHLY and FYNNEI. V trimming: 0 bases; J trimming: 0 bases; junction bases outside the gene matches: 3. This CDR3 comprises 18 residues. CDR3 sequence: CASSEALAGGTNTGELFF. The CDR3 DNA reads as TGTGCCAGCAGTGAAGCTCTAGCGGGGGGCACGAACACCGGGGAGCTGTTTTTT.

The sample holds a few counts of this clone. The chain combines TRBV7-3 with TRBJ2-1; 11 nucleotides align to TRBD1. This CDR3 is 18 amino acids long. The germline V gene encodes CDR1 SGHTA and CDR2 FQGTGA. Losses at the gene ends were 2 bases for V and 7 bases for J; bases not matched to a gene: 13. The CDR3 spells CASSLARTGTGGVNEQFF. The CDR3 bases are TGTGCCAGCAGCTTAGCCCGTACCGGGACAGGGGGTGTGAATGAGCAGTTCTTC.

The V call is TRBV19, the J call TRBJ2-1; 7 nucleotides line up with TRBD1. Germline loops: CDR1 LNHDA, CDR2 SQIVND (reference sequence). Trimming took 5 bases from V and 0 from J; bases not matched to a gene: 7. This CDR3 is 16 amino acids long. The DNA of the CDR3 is TGTGCCAGTAGTTCGGCGACAGGGAGCTCCTACAATGAGCAGTTCTTC. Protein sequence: CASSSATGSSYNEQFF.